These 21 T cell receptor beta chains were all obtained from the same sample, sequenced in a study of CD8 T cells in Susac syndrome. RNA was extracted with the RNeasy kit, and a quantity of about 0.45 to 1 ug was reverse transcribed using random hexamers. TCRdb reanalysed the immunoSEQ multiplex PCR reads using MiXCR and keeps one entry per CDR3 protein. Seen here are 240,000 or so distinct CDR3 sequences, 95% to 97% observed once, and the top ten hold around 0.1%. Sequenced material: CD4+ T cells from PBMCs. All receptors come from a human donor with Susac syndrome.

This chain joins TRBV29-1 and TRBJ2-7, with D possibly being TRBD2 (6 bases). Trimming cost V 7 bases and J 3 bases, with 16 bases left between them. The CDR3 runs 13 residues. Germline V gene lookup returns CDR1 SQVTM and CDR2 ANQGSEA. This chain's CDR3 is CSASRGRIYEQYF. CDR3 DNA: TGCAGCGCTTCGCGGGGACGGATCTACGAGCAGTACTTC.

This sequence joins TRBV7-3 and TRBJ1-1; TRBD1 aligns across 8 bases. Germline V gene data show CDR1 as SGHTA and CDR2 as FQGTGA. CDR3 length: 15 amino acids. V was pared by 2 bases and J by 3 bases, with 5 bases of the junction left unmatched. The CDR3 nucleotides read TGTGCCAGCAGCTTACAGGGGGCTGGGGACACTGAAGCTTTCTTT. It encodes CASSLQGAGDTEAFF.

This CDR3 is CSVRVYQETQYF. CDR3 nucleotide sequence: TGCAGCGTCAGGGTATACCAAGAGACCCAGTACTTC. V is TRBV29-1 and J is TRBJ2-5; tentatively, D is TRBD1 (5 bases). Trimming shortened V by 6 bases and J by 0 bases, and 8 bases separated the two germline ends. The CDR3 extends over 12 amino acids. The germline CDR1 and CDR2 sequences are SQVTM and ANQGSEA.

The genes are TRBV4-1 and TRBJ2-7, with 9 bases lining up with TRBD1. Trimming at V came to 2 bases and at J to 3 bases, leaving 8 bases not matched to a gene. The CDR3 runs to 16 residues. CDR1 and CDR2 from the germline V gene are MGHRA and YSYEKL. The CDR3 sequence is CASSQLGQGNNYEQYF. The CDR3 DNA sequence: TGCGCCAGCAGCCAACTAGGACAGGGGAATAACTACGAGCAGTACTTC.

There are a few counts of this clonotype. The gene calls are TRBV24-1 and TRBJ2-1; D is ambiguous. The CDR3 is 11 residues long. CDR1 is KGHDR, CDR2 SFDVKD, per germline. Trimming took 2 bases from V and 12 from J, leaving 7 bases between them. The CDR3 DNA reads TGTGCCACCAGTGATTCGACGCGGCAGTTCTTC. It specifies CATSDSTRQFF.

The DNA for the CDR3 is TGTGCCTGGAAAGTGGCGGGAGGAGGAAATGAGCAGTTCTTC. It specifies CAWKVAGGGNEQFF. This rearrangement joins TRBV30 to TRBJ2-1, with 8 bases lining up with TRBD2. Germline V gene lookup returns CDR1 GTSNPN and CDR2 SVGIG (reference sequence). The length of the CDR3 is 14 residues. Germline trimming cut 4 bases from V and 7 bases from J; bases unmatched to any gene: 9. Based on the CDR3 plus reference TRBV30 and TRBJ2-1, the full variable domain is SQTIHQWPATLVQPVGSPLSLECTVEGTSNPNLYWYRQAAGRGLQLLFYSVGIGQISSEVPQNLSASRPQDRQFILSSKKLLLSDSGFYLCAWKVAGGGNEQFFGPGTRLTVL.

This chain uses TRBV27 with TRBJ2-2; the D gene is possibly TRBD1 (6 bases). This CDR3 has 13 residues. V was cut by 5 bases and J by 7 bases, with 11 bases left in between. In germline, CDR1 is MNHEY, CDR2 SMNVEV (reference sequence). The CDR3 spells CASSPGVDGELFF. CDR3 DNA sequence: TGTGCCAGCAGTCCAGGGGTTGACGGGGAGCTGTTTTTT.

The rearrangement uses TRBV30 and TRBJ1-4, with a weak D call TRBD1 (6 bases). Germline loops: CDR1 GTSNPN, CDR2 SVGIG (reference sequence). The CDR3 spans 14 residues. V lost 5 bases, J lost 10 bases, and 20 bases lay in between. Here the CDR3 reads CAWQDLRGPGKLFF. The CDR3 bases are TGTGCCTGGCAAGACCTCAGGGGCCCGGGAAAACTGTTTTTT.

J is TRBJ1-2 and V is TRBV7-2, with D perhaps TRBD1 (6 bases). The CDR3 is made up of 14 amino acids. Germline CDR1 and CDR2: SGHTA and FQGNSA. Trimming stripped 6 bases from V and 7 bases from J, with 18 bases between. CDR3 DNA: TGTGCCAGCAGTCGAGCGGGGGCGCCTCTTGGCTACACCTTC. Amino acids: CASSRAGAPLGYTF.

The chain couples TRBV7-9 to TRBJ2-7; D is possibly TRBD2 (6 bases). The germline V and J ends were trimmed by 5 bases and 0 bases, with 20 bases remaining between them. The CDR3 has 17 residues. Germline lookup yields CDR1 SEHNR and CDR2 FQNEAQ (reference sequence). Here the CDR3 DNA reads TGTGCCAGCAGCAAAGGAGCCGCGGGACTCTCCTCCTACGAGCAGTACTTC. It yields the protein CASSKGAAGLSSYEQYF. Filled out from reference TRBV7-9 and TRBJ2-7, the complete variable domain reads DTGVSQNPRHKITKRGQNVTFRCDPISEHNRLYWYRQTLGQGPEFLTYFQNEAQLEKSRLLSDRFSAERPKGSFSTLEIQRTEQGDSAMYLCASSKGAAGLSSYEQYFGPGTRLTVT.

This chain connects TRBV6-2 or TRBV6-3 to TRBJ2-7; no firm D call. V was cut by 4 bases and J by 5 bases, with 9 bases left in between. Germline V lookup: CDR1 MNHEY, CDR2 SVGEGT. The CDR3 extends over 12 amino acids. The CDR3 DNA follows: TGTGCCAGCAGTTCCCAGTTCCACGAGCAGTACTTC. Protein: CASSSQFHEQYF.

This clonotype appeared a single time. V and J are TRBV12-3 or TRBV12-4 and TRBJ2-5; D gene uncertain. The CDR3 runs 16 residues. V was cut by 5 bases and J by 0 bases, with 16 bases left in between. CDR3 region: CASSQPRALYQETQYF. In DNA form, the CDR3 reads TGTGCCAGCAGTCAACCGCGAGCCTTGTACCAAGAGACCCAGTACTTC.

The chain couples TRBV25-1 to TRBJ2-7, with unresolved D. The germline V gene has CDR1 MGHDK and CDR2 SYGVNS. CDR3 size: 13 residues. Trimming took 2 bases from V and 6 from J, leaving 11 bases between them. CDR3 nucleotide sequence: TGTGCCAGCAGTGAAGACTTGGGCGGCGAGCAGTACTTC. Translated: CASSEDLGGEQYF.

This clonotype was seen only once. This chain connects TRBV28 to TRBJ2-1; 9 bases map to TRBD1. This CDR3 contains 16 residues. V lost 9 bases and J lost 2; bases outside the gene matches: 11. The germline gives CDR1 MDHEN, CDR2 SYDVKM. CDR3 in amino acids: CASDSTGTGPYNEQFF. CDR3 in DNA: TGTGCCAGTGATTCCACCGGGACAGGGCCCTACAATGAGCAGTTCTTC.

This chain uses TRBV28 with TRBJ1-2; unclear D gene. Germline CDR1 is MDHEN and CDR2 is SYDVKM. V was pared by 2 bases and J by 8 bases, with 12 bases between. This CDR3 is built from 13 residues. The CDR3 DNA is TGTGCCAGCAGTTTAGTGACCCATGGAGGCTACACCTTC. This gives the protein CASSLVTHGGYTF.

The CDR3 region is CATSRPAGGYEQYF. The CDR3 region has the DNA TGTGCCACCAGCAGACCAGCGGGAGGCTACGAGCAGTACTTC. The chain uses TRBV15 and TRBJ2-7; 9 bases line up with TRBD2. J lost 3 bases, V lost 2 bases, and 2 bases had no gene match. The CDR3 runs 14 residues. CDR1 is LNHNV, CDR2 YYDKDF, per germline (reference sequence).

This chain connects TRBV12-3 or TRBV12-4 to TRBJ2-1, with unresolved D. The V and J ends lost 3 bases and 6 bases respectively, with 9 bases between them. The CDR3 has 13 residues. This CDR3 reads CASSFFVSNEQFF. The CDR3 bases are TGTGCCAGCAGTTTTTTCGTTAGCAATGAGCAGTTCTTC.

This chain joins TRBV3-1 and TRBJ2-3, with 8 bases identical to TRBD2. The trim removed 5 bases at V and 5 bases at J, leaving 9 bases unmatched. In germline, CDR1 is LGHDT, CDR2 YNNKEL (reference sequence). This CDR3 region has 15 residues. CDR3 region: CASSSGLDGRDTQYF. CDR3 in DNA: TGTGCCAGCAGCTCGGGACTAGATGGTAGAGATACGCAGTATTTT.

The sample holds one count of this clonotype. The rearrangement uses TRBV4-1 and TRBJ2-7, with D perhaps matching TRBD1 or TRBD2 (6 bases each). Per the germline V gene, CDR1 is MGHRA and CDR2 is YSYEKL. The CDR3 loop spans 16 amino acids. V was trimmed by 3 bases and J by 0 bases, leaving 15 bases between them. CDR3 loop: CASSQEEGGYSYEQYF. CDR3 bases: TGCGCCAGCAGCCAGGAGGAGGGGGGCTACTCCTACGAGCAGTACTTC.

This rearrangement joins TRBV29-1 to TRBJ1-2, with TRBD1 as a possible D gene (6 bases). The CDR3 has 12 amino acids. Germline V gives CDR1 SQVTM, CDR2 ANQGSEA. V dropped 7 bases and J dropped 6 bases, with 15 bases sitting between them. This chain's CDR3 is CSAGEGGHGYTF. The DNA for the CDR3 is TGCAGCGCTGGGGAGGGGGGGCATGGCTACACCTTC. Full variable domain (rest looked up from reference TRBV29-1 and TRBJ1-2): SAVISQKPSRDICQRGTSLTIQCQVDSQVTMMFWYRQQPGQSLTLIATANQGSEATYESGFVIDKFPISRPNLTFSTLTVSNMSPEDSSIYLCSAGEGGHGYTFGSGTRLTVV.

The gene calls are TRBV20-1 and TRBJ2-1; 7 bases line up with TRBD2. V lost 6 bases to trimming and J lost 3 bases; unmatched junction nucleotides: 8. The CDR3 spans 14 residues. Germline CDR1 is DFQATT and CDR2 is SNEGSKA (reference sequence). The CDR3 sequence: CSATLAAFYNEQFF. CDR3 sequence (DNA): TGCAGTGCCACCCTAGCGGCTTTCTACAATGAGCAGTTCTTC.